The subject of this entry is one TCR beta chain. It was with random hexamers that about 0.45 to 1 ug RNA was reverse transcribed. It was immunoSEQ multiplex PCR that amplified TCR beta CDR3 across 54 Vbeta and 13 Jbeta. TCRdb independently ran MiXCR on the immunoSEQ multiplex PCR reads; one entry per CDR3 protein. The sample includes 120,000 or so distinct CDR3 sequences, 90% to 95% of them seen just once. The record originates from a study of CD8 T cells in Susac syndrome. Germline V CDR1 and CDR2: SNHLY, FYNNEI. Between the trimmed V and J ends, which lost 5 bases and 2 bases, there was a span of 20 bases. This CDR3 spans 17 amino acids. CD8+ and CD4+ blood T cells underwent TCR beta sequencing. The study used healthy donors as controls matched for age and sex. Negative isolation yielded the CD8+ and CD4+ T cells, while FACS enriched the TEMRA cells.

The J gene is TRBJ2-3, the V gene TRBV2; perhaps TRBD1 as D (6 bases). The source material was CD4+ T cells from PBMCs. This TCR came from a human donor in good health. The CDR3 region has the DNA TGTGCCAGCAGTCCCGGACCGATCTGGGGGCACACAGATACGCAGTATTTT. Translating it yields CASSPGPIWGHTDTQYF.